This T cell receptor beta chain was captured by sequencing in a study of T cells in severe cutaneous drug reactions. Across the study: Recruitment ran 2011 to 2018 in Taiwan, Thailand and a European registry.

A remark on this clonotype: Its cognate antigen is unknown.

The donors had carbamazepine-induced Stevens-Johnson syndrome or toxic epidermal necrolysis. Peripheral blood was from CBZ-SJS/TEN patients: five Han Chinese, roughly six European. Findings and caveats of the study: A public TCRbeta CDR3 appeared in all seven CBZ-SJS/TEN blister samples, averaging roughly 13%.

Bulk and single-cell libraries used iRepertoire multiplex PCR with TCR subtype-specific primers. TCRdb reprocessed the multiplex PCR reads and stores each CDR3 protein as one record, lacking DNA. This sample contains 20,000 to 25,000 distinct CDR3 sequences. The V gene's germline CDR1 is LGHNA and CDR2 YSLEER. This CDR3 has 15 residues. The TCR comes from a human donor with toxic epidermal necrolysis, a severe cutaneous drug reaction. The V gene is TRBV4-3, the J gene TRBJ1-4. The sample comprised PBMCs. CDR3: CASSPDTFKNEKLFF.